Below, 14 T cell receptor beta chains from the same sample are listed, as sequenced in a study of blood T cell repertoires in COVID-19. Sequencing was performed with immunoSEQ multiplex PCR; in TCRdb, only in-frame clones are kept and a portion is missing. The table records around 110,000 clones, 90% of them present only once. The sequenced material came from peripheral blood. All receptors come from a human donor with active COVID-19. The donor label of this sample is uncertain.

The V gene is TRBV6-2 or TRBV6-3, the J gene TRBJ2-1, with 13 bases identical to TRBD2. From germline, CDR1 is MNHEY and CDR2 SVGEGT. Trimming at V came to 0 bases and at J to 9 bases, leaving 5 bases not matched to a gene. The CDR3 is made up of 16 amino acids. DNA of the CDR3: TGTGCCAGCAGTTACTCGAGACTAGCGGGGGGTGGTGAGCAGTTCTTC. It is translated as CASSYSRLAGGGEQFF.

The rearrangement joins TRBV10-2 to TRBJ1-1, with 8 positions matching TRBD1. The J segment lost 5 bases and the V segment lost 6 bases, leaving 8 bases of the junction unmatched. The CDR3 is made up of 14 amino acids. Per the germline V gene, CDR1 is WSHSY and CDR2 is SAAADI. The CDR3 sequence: CASRPRQGWTEAFF. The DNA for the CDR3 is TGCGCCAGCAGACCTAGACAGGGGTGGACTGAAGCTTTCTTT.

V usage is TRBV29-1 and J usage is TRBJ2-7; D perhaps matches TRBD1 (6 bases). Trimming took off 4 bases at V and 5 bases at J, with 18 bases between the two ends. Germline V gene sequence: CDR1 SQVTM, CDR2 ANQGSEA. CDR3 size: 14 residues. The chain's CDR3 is CSVAPRGGADEQYF. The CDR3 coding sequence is TGCAGCGTTGCCCCGAGAGGGGGAGCTGACGAGCAGTACTTC.

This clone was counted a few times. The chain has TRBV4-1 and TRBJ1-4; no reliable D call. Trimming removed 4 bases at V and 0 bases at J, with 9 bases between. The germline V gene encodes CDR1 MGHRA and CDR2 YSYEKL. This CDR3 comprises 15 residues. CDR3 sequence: CASSPRIATNEKLFF. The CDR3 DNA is TGCGCCAGCAGCCCGAGGATTGCAACTAATGAAAAACTGTTTTTT.

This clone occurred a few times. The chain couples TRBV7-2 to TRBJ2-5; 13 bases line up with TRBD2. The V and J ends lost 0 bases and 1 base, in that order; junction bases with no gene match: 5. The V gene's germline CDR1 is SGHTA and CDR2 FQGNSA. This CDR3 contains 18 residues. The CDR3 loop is CASSLAPGLAGSQETQYF. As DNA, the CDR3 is TGTGCCAGCAGCTTAGCACCGGGACTAGCGGGGTCCCAAGAGACCCAGTACTTC.

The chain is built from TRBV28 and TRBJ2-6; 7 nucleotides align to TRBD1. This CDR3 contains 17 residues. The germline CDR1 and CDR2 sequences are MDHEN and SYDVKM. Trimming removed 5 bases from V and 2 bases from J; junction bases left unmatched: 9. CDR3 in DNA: TGTGCCAGCAGTGTGAGACAGGGTTGGCCTGGGGCCAACGTCCTGACTTTC. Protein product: CASSVRQGWPGANVLTF.

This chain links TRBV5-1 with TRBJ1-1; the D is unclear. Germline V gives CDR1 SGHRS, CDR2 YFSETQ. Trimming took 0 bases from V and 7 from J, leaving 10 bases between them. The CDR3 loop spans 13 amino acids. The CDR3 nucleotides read TGCGCCAGCAGCTTGGCTTCGGGATTTGAAGCTTTCTTT. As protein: CASSLASGFEAFF.

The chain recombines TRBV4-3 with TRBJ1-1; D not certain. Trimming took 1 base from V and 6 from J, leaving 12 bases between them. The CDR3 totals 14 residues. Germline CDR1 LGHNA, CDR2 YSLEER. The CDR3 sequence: CASSQVPGFAEAFF. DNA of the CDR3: TGCGCCAGCAGCCAAGTGCCGGGGTTTGCTGAAGCTTTCTTT.

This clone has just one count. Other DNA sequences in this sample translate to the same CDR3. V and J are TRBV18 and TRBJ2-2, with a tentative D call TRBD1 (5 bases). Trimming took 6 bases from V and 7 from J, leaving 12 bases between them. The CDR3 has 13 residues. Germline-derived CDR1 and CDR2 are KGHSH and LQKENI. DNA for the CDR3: TGTGCCAGCTCCCGTACAGGCAGCGGGGAGCTGTTTTTT. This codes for CASSRTGSGELFF.

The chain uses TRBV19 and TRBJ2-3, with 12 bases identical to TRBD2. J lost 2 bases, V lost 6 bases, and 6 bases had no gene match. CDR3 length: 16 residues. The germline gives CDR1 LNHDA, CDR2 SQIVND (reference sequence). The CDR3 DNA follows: TGTGCCAGTAGCCAGACTAGCGGGGGTCTCACAGATACGCAGTATTTT. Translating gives CASSQTSGGLTDTQYF.

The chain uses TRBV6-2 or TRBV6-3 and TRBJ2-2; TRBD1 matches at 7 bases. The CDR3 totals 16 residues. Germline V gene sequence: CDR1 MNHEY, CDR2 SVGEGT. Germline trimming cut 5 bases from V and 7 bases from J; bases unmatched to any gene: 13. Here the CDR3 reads CASSPETETGFGELFF. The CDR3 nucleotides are TGTGCCAGCAGTCCGGAGACAGAGACAGGGTTCGGGGAGCTGTTTTTT.

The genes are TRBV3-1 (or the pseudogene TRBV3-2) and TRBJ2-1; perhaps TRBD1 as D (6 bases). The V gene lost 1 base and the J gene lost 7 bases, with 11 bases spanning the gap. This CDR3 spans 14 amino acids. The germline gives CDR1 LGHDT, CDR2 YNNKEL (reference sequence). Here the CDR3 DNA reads TGTGCCAGCAGCCAAGTCGGGACACCGAATGAGCAGTTCTTC. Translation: CASSQVGTPNEQFF.

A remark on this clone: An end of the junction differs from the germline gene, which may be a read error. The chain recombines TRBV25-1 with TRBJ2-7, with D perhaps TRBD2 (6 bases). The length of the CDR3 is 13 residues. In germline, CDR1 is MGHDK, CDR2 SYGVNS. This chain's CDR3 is CASRELGGIEQYF. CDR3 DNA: TGTGCCAGCAGGGAATTAGGAGGGATCGAGCAGTACTTC.

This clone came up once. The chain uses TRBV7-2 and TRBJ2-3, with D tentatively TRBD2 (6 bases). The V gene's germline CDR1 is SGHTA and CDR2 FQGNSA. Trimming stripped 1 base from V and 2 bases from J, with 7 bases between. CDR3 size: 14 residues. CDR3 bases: TGTGCCAGCAGCTTAGGGGGGGACACAGATACGCAGTATTTT. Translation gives CASSLGGDTDTQYF.